The 13 T cell receptor beta chains in this list originate from one sample, sequenced in a study of blood T cells in healthy people across ages. A sample-barcoded 5' primer and a J-beta primer mix were used in a second PCR of about 7 to 12 cycles. TCRdb recomputed calls from the 5' RACE reads with MiXCR, one row per CDR3 protein. The top ten clones hold around 10% of a sample with approximately 1.5 million distinct CDR3 sequences, roughly 30% of them seen once. Sequencing input: blood. The receptors shown here come from a woman in her 30s in good health.

This clonotype showed up many times. The chain joins TRBV20-1 to TRBJ2-1; D possibly corresponds to TRBD1 (6 bases). Trimming took 8 bases from V and 4 from J, leaving 18 bases between them. Germline V gene sequence: CDR1 DFQATT, CDR2 SNEGSKA (reference sequence). CDR3 size: 14 residues. The CDR3 spells CSLTGQNTYNEQFF. The CDR3 DNA reads TGCAGTTTAACAGGGCAGAACACTTACAATGAGCAGTTCTTC.

The V and J genes are TRBV6-1 and TRBJ1-2; D remains ambiguous. Trimming left V 6 bases short and J 8 bases short, with 13 bases between. This CDR3 is built from 12 residues. Germline V lookup: CDR1 MNHNS, CDR2 SASEGT. The CDR3 region is CASRDPSRGYTF. The DNA of the CDR3 is TGTGCCAGCAGGGACCCCTCGCGGGGCTACACCTTC.

This clonotype was detected ten times or more. The J gene is TRBJ2-3, the V gene TRBV7-2; unclear D gene. With 5 bases removed from V and 3 bases from J, the gap between germline ends came to 12 bases. From germline, CDR1 is SGHTA and CDR2 FQGNSA. The CDR3 contains 14 residues. CDR3 DNA sequence: TGTGCCAGCAGCAGAAGATCGGTGACAGATACGCAGTATTTT. This translates into CASSRRSVTDTQYF. Drawing the rest from reference TRBV7-2 and TRBJ2-3, the complete variable domain is GAGVSQSPSNKVTEKGKDVELRCDPISGHTALYWYRQSLGQGLEFLIYFQGNSAPDKSGLPSDRFSAERTGGSVSTLTIQRTQQEDSAVYLCASSRRSVTDTQYFGPGTRLTVL.

This clonotype was detected only a few times. The chain uses TRBV20-1 and TRBJ2-1; 9 nucleotides match TRBD2. CDR3 size: 14 residues. Germline CDR1 DFQATT, CDR2 SNEGSKA (reference sequence). The V and J ends lost 6 bases and 8 bases, in that order; junction bases with no gene match: 11. The CDR3 region is CSARRAGGRYEQFF. CDR3 coding DNA: TGCAGTGCCAGGAGAGCGGGGGGCCGCTATGAGCAGTTCTTC.

This clonotype was seen a handful of times. V gene TRBV6-1 combines with J gene TRBJ2-3; 12 bases map to TRBD2. Germline trimming cut 10 bases from V and 5 bases from J; bases unmatched to any gene: 10. The CDR3 loop spans 15 amino acids. Germline V lookup: CDR1 MNHNS, CDR2 SASEGT. The CDR3 region has the DNA TGTGCCACCAAGCCGGGACTAGCGGGTTTAGATACGCAGTATTTT. Its protein is CATKPGLAGLDTQYF.

The CDR3: CASSVGPLDQPQHF. DNA for the CDR3: TGTGCCAGCAGCGTTGGACCACTGGATCAGCCCCAGCATTTT. This chain links TRBV9 with TRBJ1-5, with D unclear. The CDR3 is 14 residues long. Germline V gene sequence: CDR1 SGDLS, CDR2 YYNGEE. V was trimmed by 2 bases and J by 5 bases, leaving 11 bases between them.

The chain couples TRBV5-6 to TRBJ2-5; D remains ambiguous. This CDR3 region has 13 residues. Germline V gene lookup returns CDR1 SGHDT and CDR2 YYEEEE. The ends were cut back, 0 bases at V and 7 bases at J, with 10 bases in the middle. CDR3 sequence reads: CASSLGSFGTQYF. In nucleotides, the CDR3 is TGTGCCAGCAGCTTGGGTAGTTTTGGGACCCAGTACTTC. The variable domain in full, with the rest retrieved from reference TRBV5-6 and TRBJ2-5, is DAGVTQSPTHLIKTRGQQVTLRCSPKSGHDTVSWYQQALGQGPQFIFQYYEEEERQRGNFPDRFSGHQFPNYSSELNVNALLLGDSALYLCASSLGSFGTQYFGPGTRLLVL.

This clonotype has only a few counts. This sequence joins TRBV29-1 and TRBJ2-1, with 11 bases fitting TRBD2. The V and J ends lost 2 bases and 4 bases, in that order; junction bases with no gene match: 7. This CDR3 contains 16 residues. CDR1 and CDR2 (germline): SQVTM, ANQGSEA. CDR3 amino acids: CSVERPTSGRYNEQFF. CDR3 bases: TGCAGCGTTGAAAGGCCCACTAGCGGGAGATACAATGAGCAGTTCTTC.

This CDR3 reads CATSPKRNGGPDTQYF. The CDR3 coding sequence is TGTGCCACCAGTCCTAAGCGGAATGGGGGCCCAGATACGCAGTATTTT. The chain couples TRBV24-1 to TRBJ2-3, with TRBD1 as a possible D gene (6 bases). V was shortened by 6 bases and J by 4 bases, with 19 bases between the two germline ends. The CDR3 spans 16 residues. Germline V gene data show CDR1 as KGHDR and CDR2 as SFDVKD.

The chain recombines TRBV28 with TRBJ1-5, with a possible D match to TRBD1 (5 bases). V lost 6 bases and J 3 bases, leaving 12 bases between the germline ends. Germline CDR1 and CDR2: MDHEN and SYDVKM. The length of the CDR3 is 14 residues. The CDR3 loop is CASSVNRINQPQHF. The CDR3 region has the DNA TGTGCCAGCAGCGTAAACAGGATCAATCAGCCCCAGCATTTT.

This sequence joins TRBV30 and TRBJ1-1; 9 bases are shared with TRBD1. The CDR3 covers 13 residues. J lost 1 base, V lost 4 bases, and 1 base had no gene match. In germline, CDR1 is GTSNPN, CDR2 SVGIG (reference sequence). The DNA for the CDR3 is TGTGCCTGGAACAGGGGGCCGAACACTGAAGCTTTCTTT. This translates into CAWNRGPNTEAFF.

The chain recombines TRBV7-6 with TRBJ2-6; D may be TRBD2 (5 bases). V lost 4 bases to trimming and J lost 4 bases, with 11 bases between them. This CDR3 comprises 15 residues. CDR1 SGHVS and CDR2 FNYEAQ come from the germline V gene. CDR3 region: CASSSRDIGANVLTF. The CDR3 DNA sequence: TGTGCCAGCAGCTCACGGGATATAGGGGCCAACGTCCTGACTTTC.

The V gene is TRBV5-6, the J gene TRBJ2-1; 9 bases are shared with TRBD1. The CDR3 is 16 residues long. V was clipped by 0 bases and J by 6 bases; unmatched bases: 7. CDR1 is SGHDT and CDR2 is YYEEEE in the germline V gene. CDR3 DNA: TGTGCCAGCAGCTTGGAAGGGACAGGGAAGAGCAATGAGCAGTTCTTC. Its protein is CASSLEGTGKSNEQFF.